A single T cell receptor beta chain is shown here with its context. Antigen unknown. The CDR3 has 16 amino acids. From germline, CDR1 is MNHEY and CDR2 SVGAGI. Trimming stripped 4 bases from V and 7 bases from J, with 23 bases between. The method was immunoSEQ multiplex PCR; TCRdb's version includes in-frame clones alone and lacks a portion of them. The sample includes 55,000 to 80,000 clones, about 96% of them seen just once. This record belongs to a study of brain T cells in children with intractable seizures. Findings of the study overall: Clones missing pre-surgery may reflect undersampling of that blood sample.

This chain links TRBV6-5 with TRBJ2-7, with a tentative D call TRBD2 (5 bases). This specimen consisted of peripheral blood, obtained at surgery. This clonotype was sampled from a boy in the first two years of life with focal cortical dysplasia and intractable seizures. The CDR3 spells CASSWLMGDRPREQYF. As DNA, the CDR3 is TGTGCCAGCAGTTGGCTGATGGGAGATCGTCCAAGGGAGCAGTACTTC.